The sequence of this T cell receptor beta chain was determined in a study of beta chain features in type 1 diabetes. As for the study in general: Healthy donors resembled patients in age, gender and cell yields.

Germline V gene sequence: CDR1 MDHEN, CDR2 SYDVKM. V was clipped by 3 bases and J by 0 bases, with 9 bases between them. The CDR3 is 16 amino acids. Findings of the study overall: There was a possibility that cDNA sequencing over-represented cells with high TCR expression. Shortening of TCRB CDR3s, moderate but significant, appeared in all four CD4+ subsets of Type 1 diabetes patients. The study found fewer insertions and more deletions at VDJ junctions in type 1 diabetes patients.

This clone was found a few times. What it binds is not known. Reverse transcription of all isolated RNA meant that expressed TCRB transcripts were sequenced. Only in-frame clones appear in the TCRdb table, and some are missing; sequencing was by immunoSEQ multiplex PCR. Of 640,000 or so clones in the sample, 13% were seen once. The chain carries TRBV28 and TRBJ2-6; D possibly corresponds to TRBD2 (5 bases). The sequenced sample was naive CD4+ T cells from blood. The sequence was obtained from a man between 18 and 35 years old with type 1 diabetes. The CDR3 DNA is TGTGCCAGCAGTTTGCTAGCCATCTCTGGGGCCAACGTCCTGACTTTC. Amino acids: CASSLLAISGANVLTF.